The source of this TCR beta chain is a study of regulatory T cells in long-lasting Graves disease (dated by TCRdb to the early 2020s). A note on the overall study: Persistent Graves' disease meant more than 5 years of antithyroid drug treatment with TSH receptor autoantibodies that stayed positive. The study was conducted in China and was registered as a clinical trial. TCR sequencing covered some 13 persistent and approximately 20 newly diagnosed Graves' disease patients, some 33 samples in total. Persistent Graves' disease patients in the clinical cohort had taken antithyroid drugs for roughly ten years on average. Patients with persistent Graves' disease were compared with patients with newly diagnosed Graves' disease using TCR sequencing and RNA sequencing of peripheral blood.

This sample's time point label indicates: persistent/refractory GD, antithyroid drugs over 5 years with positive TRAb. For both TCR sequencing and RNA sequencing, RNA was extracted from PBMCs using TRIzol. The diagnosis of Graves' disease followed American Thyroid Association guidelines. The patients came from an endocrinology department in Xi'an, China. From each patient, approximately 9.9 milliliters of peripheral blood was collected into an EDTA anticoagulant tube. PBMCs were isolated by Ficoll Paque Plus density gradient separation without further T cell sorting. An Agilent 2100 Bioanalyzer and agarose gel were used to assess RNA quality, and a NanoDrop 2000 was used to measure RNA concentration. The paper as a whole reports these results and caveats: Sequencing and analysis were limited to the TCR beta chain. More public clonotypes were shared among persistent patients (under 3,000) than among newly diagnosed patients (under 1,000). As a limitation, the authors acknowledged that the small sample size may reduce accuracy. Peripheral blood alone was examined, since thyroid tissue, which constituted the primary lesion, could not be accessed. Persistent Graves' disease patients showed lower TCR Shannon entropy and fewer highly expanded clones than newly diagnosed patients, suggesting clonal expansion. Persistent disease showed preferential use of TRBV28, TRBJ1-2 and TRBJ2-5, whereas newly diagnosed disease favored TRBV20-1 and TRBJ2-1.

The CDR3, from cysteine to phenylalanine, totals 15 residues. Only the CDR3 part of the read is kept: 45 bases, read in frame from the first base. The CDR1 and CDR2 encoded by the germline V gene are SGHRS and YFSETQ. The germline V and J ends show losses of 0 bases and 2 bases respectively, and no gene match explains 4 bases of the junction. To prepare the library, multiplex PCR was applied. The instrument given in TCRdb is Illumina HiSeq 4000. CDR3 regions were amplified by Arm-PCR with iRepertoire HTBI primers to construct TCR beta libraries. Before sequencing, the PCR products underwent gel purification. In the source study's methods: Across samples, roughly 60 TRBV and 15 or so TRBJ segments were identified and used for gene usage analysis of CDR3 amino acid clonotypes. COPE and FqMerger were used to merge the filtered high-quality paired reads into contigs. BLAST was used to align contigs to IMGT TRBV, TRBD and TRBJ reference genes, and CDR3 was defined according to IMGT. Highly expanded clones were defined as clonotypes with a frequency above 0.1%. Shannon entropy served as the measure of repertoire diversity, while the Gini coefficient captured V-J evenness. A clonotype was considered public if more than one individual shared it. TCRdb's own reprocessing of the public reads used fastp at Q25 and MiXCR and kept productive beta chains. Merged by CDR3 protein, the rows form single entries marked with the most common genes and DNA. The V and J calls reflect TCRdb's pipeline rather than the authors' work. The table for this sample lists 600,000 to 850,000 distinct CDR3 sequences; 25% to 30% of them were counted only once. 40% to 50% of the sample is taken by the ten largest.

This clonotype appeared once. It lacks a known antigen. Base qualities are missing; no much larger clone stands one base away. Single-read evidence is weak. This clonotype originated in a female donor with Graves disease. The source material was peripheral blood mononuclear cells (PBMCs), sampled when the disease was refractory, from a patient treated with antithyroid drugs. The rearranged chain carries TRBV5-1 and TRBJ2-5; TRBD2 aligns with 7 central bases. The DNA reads TGCGCCAGCAGCTTGGACCGGACTAGGCAAGAGACCCAGTACTTC. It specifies CASSLDRTRQETQYF.